The 6 T cell receptor beta chains below come from one sample, sequenced in a study of blood T cell repertoires in COVID-19. Generated by immunoSEQ multiplex PCR, the TCRdb table keeps only in-frame clones and is missing some. The sample has more than 70,000 clones, approximately 90% seen once. The sample consisted of peripheral blood. The origin of the receptors is a human donor in a cohort sampled during active COVID-19.

The chain couples TRBV5-1 to TRBJ2-7; TRBD1 matches at 12 bases. Looked up from germline, CDR1 is SGHRS and CDR2 is YFSETQ. CDR3 size: 15 residues. Losses at the gene ends were 4 bases for V and 5 bases for J; bases not matched to a gene: 7. CDR3 residues: CASSPRGQGADEQYF. As DNA, the CDR3 is TGCGCCAGCAGCCCGAGGGGACAGGGGGCGGACGAGCAGTACTTC.

This chain uses TRBV5-1 with TRBJ1-1; tentatively, D is TRBD1 (6 bases). The CDR3 loop spans 13 amino acids. The germline V gene encodes CDR1 SGHRS and CDR2 YFSETQ. V was clipped by 5 bases and J by 3 bases, with 11 bases between them. The CDR3, as DNA: TGCGCCAGCAGATACAAGGGGGACACTGAAGCTTTCTTT. Amino acid sequence: CASRYKGDTEAFF.

In nucleotides, the CDR3 is TGCGCCAGTTCCGCGTTAGTTAATGAAAAACTGTTTTTT. Translating it yields CASSALVNEKLFF. The gene calls are TRBV23-1 and TRBJ1-4; unclear D gene. TRBV23-1 is classed as an ORF, of uncertain function. The germline V and J ends were trimmed by 9 bases and 4 bases, with 12 bases remaining between them. The CDR3 runs to 13 residues.

In DNA, the CDR3 is TGTGCCAGCAGCTTGGATGGGCAAGGCGCTAATGAAAAACTGTTTTTT. Protein sequence: CASSLDGQGANEKLFF. V is TRBV5-6 and J is TRBJ1-4; D is undetermined. V dropped 0 bases and J dropped 3 bases, with 12 bases sitting between them. Germline-derived CDR1 and CDR2 are SGHDT and YYEEEE. This CDR3 is built from 16 residues. Based on the CDR3 plus reference TRBV5-6 and TRBJ1-4, the full variable domain is DAGVTQSPTHLIKTRGQQVTLRCSPKSGHDTVSWYQQALGQGPQFIFQYYEEEERQRGNFPDRFSGHQFPNYSSELNVNALLLGDSALYLCASSLDGQGANEKLFFGSGTQLSVL.

The chain couples TRBV7-9 to TRBJ2-1; 7 bases are a match to TRBD2. CDR3 length: 15 amino acids. With 1 base clipped from V and 5 bases from J, the junction kept 5 bases outside the gene matches. CDR1 SEHNR and CDR2 FQNEAQ come from the germline V gene (reference sequence). In nucleotides, the CDR3 is TGTGCCAGCAGCTTAGGCGGGAGTTATCACAATGAGCAGTTCTTC. Residues: CASSLGGSYHNEQFF.

The CDR3 DNA follows: TGTGCCAGCAGTTTAACAGGGGGGGACTATGGCTACACCTTC. Translated, it gives CASSLTGGDYGYTF. The V call is TRBV28, the J call TRBJ1-2; 8 nucleotides align to TRBD1. This CDR3 is built from 14 residues. V shed 2 bases, J shed 3 bases, and the junction held 2 bases outside the gene matches. Germline V gene sequence: CDR1 MDHEN, CDR2 SYDVKM.